This paragraph reports one T cell receptor beta chain. Its antigen is unidentified. Method: immunoSEQ multiplex PCR; TCRdb's copy keeps in-frame clones and lacks some. The sample lists approximately 82,000 clones; 70% to 90% were seen once. Germline V gene sequence: CDR1 SEHNR, CDR2 FQNEAQ (reference sequence). This CDR3 comprises 19 residues. Trimming cost V 0 bases and J 3 bases, with 23 bases left between them. The data were taken from a study of OX40 agonist ivuxolimab in advanced cancers. General study findings and limits: Among patients with partial responses at 0.1-3.0 mg/kg, clonal expansion was among the lowest.

The TCR sequence derives from an adult with an advanced solid tumor such as melanoma, head and neck, liver or kidney cancer. Specimen: CD4+ or CD8+ T cells sorted from blood, collected in a trial of the OX40 agonist ivuxolimab. This chain joins TRBV7-9 and TRBJ2-5; D possibly corresponds to TRBD2 (6 bases). For the CDR3, the DNA is TGTGCCAGCAGCTTAGCGGGGCTGTCGGGAGTCCAGTCCAAAGAGACCCAGTACTTC. Its protein is CASSLAGLSGVQSKETQYF.